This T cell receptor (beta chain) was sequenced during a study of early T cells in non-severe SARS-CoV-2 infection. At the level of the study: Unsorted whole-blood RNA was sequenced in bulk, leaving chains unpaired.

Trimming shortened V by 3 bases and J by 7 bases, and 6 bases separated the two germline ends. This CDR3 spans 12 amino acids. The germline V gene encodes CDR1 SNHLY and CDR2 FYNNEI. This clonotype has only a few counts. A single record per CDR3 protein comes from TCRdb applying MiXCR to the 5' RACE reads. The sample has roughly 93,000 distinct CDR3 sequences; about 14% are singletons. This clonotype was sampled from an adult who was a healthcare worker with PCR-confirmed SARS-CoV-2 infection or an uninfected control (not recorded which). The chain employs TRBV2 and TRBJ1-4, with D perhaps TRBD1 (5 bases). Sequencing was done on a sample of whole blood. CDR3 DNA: TGTGCCAGCAGTGATAGGGGTGAAAAACTGTTTTTT. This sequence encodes CASSDRGEKLFF. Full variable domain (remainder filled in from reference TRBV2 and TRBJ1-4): EPEVTQTPSHQVTQMGQEVILRCVPISNHLYFYWYRQILGQKVEFLVSFYNNEISEKSEIFDDQFSVERPDGSNFTLKIRSTKLEDSAMYFCASSDRGEKLFFGSGTQLSVL.